This TCR beta chain was retrieved from a study of identical twins. TCRdb called the 5' RACE reads again in MiXCR, with one record for every CDR3 protein. The repertoire includes around 490,000 distinct CDR3 sequences, roughly 15% of them detected once, and roughly 0.43% sits in the top ten. The CDR3 is made up of 14 amino acids. Germline assignment: CDR1 MNHEY and CDR2 SMNVEV (reference sequence). Trimming at V came to 8 bases and at J to 8 bases, leaving 11 bases not matched to a gene. Healthy Caucasians were all of the donors. This sample was also put to use in a study of yellow fever vaccine responses in identical twins.

The sequencing sample was made of CD4+ T cells sorted from blood. The chain carries TRBV27 and TRBJ2-7, with 11 bases that match TRBD1. The TCR comes from a woman between 18 and 29 years old in good health. In nucleotides, the CDR3 is TGTGCCAGCGCCGGGACAGGGGGACTCTCGAAGCAGTACTTC. Protein sequence: CASAGTGGLSKQYF.